This is a list of T cell receptor beta chains from one sample in a study of CD8 T cells in Susac syndrome. TCRdb reanalysed the immunoSEQ multiplex PCR reads using MiXCR and keeps one entry per CDR3 protein. The table has 350,000 to 550,000 distinct CDR3 sequences, more than 80% seen once; the top ten hold approximately 0.12%. Sequenced input: CD8+ T cells from PBMCs. The receptors here all came from a human donor with multiple sclerosis. Both conserved end residues are part of each CDR3. The D gene is left open where the match is weak. A row's size may be missing; if present it is once, few, many or a size class.

d_call,j_call,v_call,clone_size,cdr3_length,cdr3_nt,cdr3_aa
NA,TRBJ2-3,TRBV12-3/TRBV12-4,few,13,TGTGCCAGCAGTTCCGGATCTACAGATACGCAGTATTTT,CASSSGSTDTQYF
NA,TRBJ2-1,TRBV6-2/TRBV6-3,NA,13,TGTGCCAGCAGTTCCCGGGTCCGGGATGAGCAGTTCTTC,CASSSRVRDEQFF
NA,TRBJ1-3,TRBV12-3/TRBV12-4,NA,15,TGTGCCAGCAGAGCCCGGACGGCTTCTGGAAACACCATATATTTT,CASRARTASGNTIYF
NA,TRBJ2-7,TRBV3-1,NA,15,TGTGCCAGCAGCCAAAGGGTATGGGCGTACTACGAGCAGTACTTC,CASSQRVWAYYEQYF
TRBD1,TRBJ2-5,TRBV12-3/TRBV12-4,NA,19,TGTGCCAGCAGTGACCTGGGGGACAGGGTCTTCTCGGGTGGAGAGACCCAGTACTTC,CASSDLGDRVFSGGETQYF
NA,TRBJ1-5,TRBV4-1,NA,14,TGCGCCAGCAGCCAACCCCCCCGTTATCAGCCCCAGCATTTT,CASSQPPRYQPQHF
TRBD2,TRBJ2-1,TRBV10-3,NA,16,TGTGCCATCAGTGAGTCGCTAGCGGGAGGATACAATGAGCAGTTCTTC,CAISESLAGGYNEQFF
TRBD1,TRBJ2-2,TRBV4-1,NA,18,TGCGCCAGCAGCCCCCGGGACAGGGGGACCGCGAACACCGGGGAGCTGTTTTTT,CASSPRDRGTANTGELFF
NA,TRBJ1-1,TRBV19,NA,13,TGTGCCAGTAGTATAAGCGGACAGCTTGAAGCTTTCTTT,CASSISGQLEAFF
NA,TRBJ1-1,TRBV12-3/TRBV12-4,NA,15,TGTGCCAGCAGTTTTATATATCCCCGGGGTGATGAAGCTTTCTTT,CASSFIYPRGDEAFF
NA,TRBJ2-1,TRBV19,NA,14,TGTGCCAGTAGTATCCCGGGCGTCTACAATGAGCAGTTCTTC,CASSIPGVYNEQFF
TRBD2,TRBJ2-5,TRBV27,once,17,TGTGCCAGCAGTTTAGCTAGCGGGAGAGTGGAGGAAGAGACCCAGTACTTC,CASSLASGRVEEETQYF
NA,TRBJ1-2,TRBV7-9,once,16,TGTGCCAGCAGCCTCAGGAACGATTTATCCAACTATGGCTACACCTTC,CASSLRNDLSNYGYTF
NA,TRBJ2-5,TRBV3-1,NA,15,TGTGCCAGCAGCCACCTCCCAGGGACCCAAGAGACCCAGTACTTC,CASSHLPGTQETQYF
TRBD1,TRBJ2-7,TRBV4-1,NA,16,TGCGCCAGCAGCCCCCAGTGGGCAGGGGGCTCCTACGAGCAGTACTTC,CASSPQWAGGSYEQYF
TRBD2,TRBJ2-1,TRBV12-3/TRBV12-4,once,15,TGTGCCAGCTATAGCGGGAGAATCTCCTACAATGAGCAGTTCTTC,CASYSGRISYNEQFF
NA,TRBJ2-1,TRBV5-1,NA,16,TGCGCCAGCAGCTTTTTCAGCGGGCCCTCCTACAATGAGCAGTTCTTC,CASSFFSGPSYNEQFF
TRBD2,TRBJ2-7,TRBV27,NA,15,TGTGCCAGCAGTGTCCTAGCGGGAGGAAGATACGAGCAGTACTTC,CASSVLAGGRYEQYF
TRBD1,TRBJ2-1,TRBV5-4,NA,16,TGTGCCAGCAGCCTCCCGGGACAGGGTGTGTACAATGAGCAGTTCTTC,CASSLPGQGVYNEQFF
TRBD1,TRBJ1-4,TRBV6-2/TRBV6-3,NA,17,TGTGCCAGCAGTACAAGACAGGGATTGGCGGCTAATGAAAAACTGTTTTTT,CASSTRQGLAANEKLFF
NA,TRBJ2-5,TRBV11-2,NA,13,TGTGCCAGCAGCTCCGATTTTGGTAGCACCCAGTACTTC,CASSSDFGSTQYF
TRBD1,TRBJ2-1,TRBV5-1,NA,16,TGCGCCAGCAGCTCATCCGGACAGGGCTCCTACAATGAGCAGTTCTTC,CASSSSGQGSYNEQFF
NA,TRBJ2-7,TRBV5-1,NA,16,TGCGCCAGCAGCTCGTACGAAGAAGGGGCCCCTGGGGAGCAGTACTTC,CASSSYEEGAPGEQYF
NA,TRBJ2-7,TRBV27,NA,12,NA,CASSFGAGEQYF
TRBD1,TRBJ1-1,TRBV10-3,NA,17,TGTGCCATCACTCAGGACAGGGGGCGTATCGCGGACACTGAAGCTTTCTTT,CAITQDRGRIADTEAFF
NA,TRBJ1-6,TRBV13,NA,12,TGTGCCAGCAGCTTAGAGTATTCACCCCTCCACTTT,CASSLEYSPLHF
TRBD1,TRBJ1-1,TRBV11-2,NA,16,TGTGCCAGCAGCCTACCCTTGGCAGGGGGCCACACTGAAGCTTTCTTT,CASSLPLAGGHTEAFF
TRBD2,TRBJ2-1,TRBV4-1,NA,16,TGCGCCAGCAGCCGGGAACTAGCGGGGGGGTACAATGAGCAGTTCTTC,CASSRELAGGYNEQFF
NA,TRBJ2-7,TRBV7-9,few,12,TGTGCCAGCAGCTTAGAGTTAGGCGAGCAGTACTTC,CASSLELGEQYF
NA,TRBJ1-2,TRBV29-1,NA,13,TGCAGCGTTGAAGCTGGCAGGGATTATGGCTACACCTTC,CSVEAGRDYGYTF
NA,TRBJ2-1,TRBV19,few,11,TGTGCCAGTAGCCAGGGGATTGAGCAGTTCTTC,CASSQGIEQFF